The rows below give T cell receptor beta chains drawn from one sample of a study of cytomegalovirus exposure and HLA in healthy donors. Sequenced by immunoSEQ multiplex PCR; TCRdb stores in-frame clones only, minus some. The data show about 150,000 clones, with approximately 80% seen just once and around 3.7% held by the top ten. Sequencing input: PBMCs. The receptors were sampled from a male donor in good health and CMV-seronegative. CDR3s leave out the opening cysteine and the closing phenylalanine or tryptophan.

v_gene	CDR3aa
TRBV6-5	ASSLRGGAETQY
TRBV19	ASSTSGISYEQY
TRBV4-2	ASSQELGRAGSDTQY
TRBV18	ASSPIARGGSNTGELF
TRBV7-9	ASSPWLATGDGYT
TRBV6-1	ASSEGTSGLYEQY
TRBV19	ASGRAGGIQETQY
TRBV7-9	ASSLVGSVAYNEQF
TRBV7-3	ASSSTGGVNTEAF
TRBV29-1	SVQVWSYEQY
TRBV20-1	SAIGQYEQY
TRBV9	ASSGEGANYGYT
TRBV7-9	ASSLDRPGGSYEQY
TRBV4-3	ASSQTGGLGYT
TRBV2	ASSIAGASGANVLT
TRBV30	AWWSPSANLFTEQY
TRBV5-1	ASSLGHGLEKLF
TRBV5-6	ASSRLVTEAF
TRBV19	ASSWTSNQPQH
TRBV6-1	ASSAARGSEQY
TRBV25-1	ASSEPGGNEQF
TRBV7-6	ASSLDRVGNSPLH
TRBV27	ASSPGTGVYEQY
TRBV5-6	ASSLRQGNTEAF
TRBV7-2	ASSFSGTANTEAF
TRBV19	ARRFRGKNIQY
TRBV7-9	ASSLANSGGEQY
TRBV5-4	ASSYDRNTGELF
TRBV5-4	ASSLDGGSYSGNTIY
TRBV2	ASRTTTGNQPQH
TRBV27	ASSSGWTGGPNSPLH
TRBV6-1	ASREGGSNQPQH
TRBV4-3	ASSPYTGLTNTGELF
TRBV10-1	ASSESLGKGYNEQF
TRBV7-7	ASSLLAGAYNEQF